One TCR beta chain is described in this entry. This entry is derived from a study of T cell responses to AZD1222 COVID-19 vaccine. Libraries were prepared by immunoSEQ multiplex PCR; TCRdb keeps only in-frame clonotypes and omits some of them. The sample consists of around 100,000 clones, around 86% of them appearing once. The clonotype comes from an adult who received the MenACWY meningococcal vaccine as a control. The starting material was peripheral blood, obtained 28 days after the second dose of the MenACWY control vaccine.

For the CDR3, the DNA is TGTGCCAGCAGCTCTAGGGGGAGCGCTAACTATGGCTACACCTTC. Translation gives CASSSRGSANYGYTF. The J gene is TRBJ1-2, the V gene TRBV7-8, with D tentatively TRBD1 (6 bases). Deletions cut 4 bases from V and 0 bases from J, with 12 bases between. This CDR3 contains 15 residues. The V gene's germline CDR1 is SGHVS and CDR2 FQNEAQ.